Described below is a single T cell receptor beta chain sequence and its context. The CDR3 extends over 13 amino acids. CDR1 and CDR2 from the germline V gene are MNHEY and SVGEGT. V gave up 3 bases and J gave up 9 bases, with 12 bases separating them. Libraries were made from RNA as TCR cDNA, using a modified protocol. In the original analysis: Clonotypes per individual ranged from about 85,000 to nearly 550,000. Via MiXCR, TCRdb re-called the 5' RACE reads, giving one row per CDR3 protein. The V and J calls were determined by TCRdb, not by the authors. Of roughly 340,000 distinct CDR3 sequences in the sample, roughly 30% were seen once. The source of the sample is a study of identical twins' blood T cells.

Input material: PBMCs. This chain links TRBV6-2 or TRBV6-3 with TRBJ2-1, with D perhaps TRBD1 (5 bases). The receptor comes from a woman between 18 and 55 years old in good health. CDR3 nucleotides: TGTGCCAGCAGTTATGAAGGGGTCGGTGAGCAGTTCTTC. This encodes CASSYEGVGEQFF.